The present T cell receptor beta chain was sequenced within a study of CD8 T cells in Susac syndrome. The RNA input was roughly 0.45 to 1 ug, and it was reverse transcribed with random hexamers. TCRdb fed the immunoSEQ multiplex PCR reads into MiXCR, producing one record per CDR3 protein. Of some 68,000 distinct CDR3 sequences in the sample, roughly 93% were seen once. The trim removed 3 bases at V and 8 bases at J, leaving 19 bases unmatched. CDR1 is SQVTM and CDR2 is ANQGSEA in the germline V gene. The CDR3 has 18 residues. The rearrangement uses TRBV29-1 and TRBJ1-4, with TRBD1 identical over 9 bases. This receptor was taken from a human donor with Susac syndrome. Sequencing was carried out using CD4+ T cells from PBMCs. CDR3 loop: CSVDIGWWTGAPNEKLFF. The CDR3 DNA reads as TGCAGCGTTGATATTGGGTGGTGGACAGGGGCGCCGAACGAAAAACTGTTTTTT. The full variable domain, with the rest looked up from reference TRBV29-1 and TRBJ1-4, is SAVISQKPSRDICQRGTSLTIQCQVDSQVTMMFWYRQQPGQSLTLIATANQGSEATYESGFVIDKFPISRPNLTFSTLTVSNMSPEDSSIYLCSVDIGWWTGAPNEKLFFGSGTQLSVL.